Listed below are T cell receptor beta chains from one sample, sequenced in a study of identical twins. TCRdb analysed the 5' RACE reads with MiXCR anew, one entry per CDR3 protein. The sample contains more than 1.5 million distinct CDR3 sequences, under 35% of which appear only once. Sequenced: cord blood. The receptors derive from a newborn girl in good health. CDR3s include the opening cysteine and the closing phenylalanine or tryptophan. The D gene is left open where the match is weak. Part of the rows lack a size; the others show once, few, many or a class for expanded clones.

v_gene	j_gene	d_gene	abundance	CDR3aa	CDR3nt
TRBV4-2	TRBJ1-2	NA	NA	CASSQQPWRVRVGYTF	TGTGCCAGCAGCCAACAACCATGGAGGGTGAGAGTAGGCTACACCTTC
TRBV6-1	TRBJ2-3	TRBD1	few	CASRFQGGTDTQYF	TGTGCCAGCCGGTTCCAGGGGGGCACAGATACGCAGTATTTT
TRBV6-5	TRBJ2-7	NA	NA	CASSYSTLFVEREQYF	TGTGCCAGCAGTTACTCGACACTCTTTGTGGAACGCGAGCAGTACTTC
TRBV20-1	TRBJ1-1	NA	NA	CRLQGNTEAFF	TGCAGGTTGCAGGGGAACACTGAAGCTTTCTTT
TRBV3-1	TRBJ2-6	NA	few	CASSPKQSDGANVLTF	TGTGCCAGCAGCCCTAAGCAGTCGGACGGGGCCAACGTCCTGACTTTC
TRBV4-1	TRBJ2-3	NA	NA	CASSQDPTSTDTRYF	TGCGCCAGCAGCCAAGACCCAACTAGCACAGATACGCGGTATTTT
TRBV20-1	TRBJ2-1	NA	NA	CSAEDNEQFF	TGCAGTGCCGAAGACAATGAGCAGTTCTTC
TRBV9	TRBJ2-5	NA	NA	CASSVGWVSKETQYF	TGTGCCAGCAGCGTAGGGTGGGTCTCTAAAGAGACCCAGTACTTC
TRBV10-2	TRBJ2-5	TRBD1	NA	CASRMAGGETQYF	TGCGCCAGTAGGATGGCAGGGGGCGAGACCCAGTACTTC
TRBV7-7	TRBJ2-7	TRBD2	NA	CASSSRLAGYNEQYF	TGTGCTAGCAGCTCGCGACTAGCGGGCTACAATGAGCAGTACTTC